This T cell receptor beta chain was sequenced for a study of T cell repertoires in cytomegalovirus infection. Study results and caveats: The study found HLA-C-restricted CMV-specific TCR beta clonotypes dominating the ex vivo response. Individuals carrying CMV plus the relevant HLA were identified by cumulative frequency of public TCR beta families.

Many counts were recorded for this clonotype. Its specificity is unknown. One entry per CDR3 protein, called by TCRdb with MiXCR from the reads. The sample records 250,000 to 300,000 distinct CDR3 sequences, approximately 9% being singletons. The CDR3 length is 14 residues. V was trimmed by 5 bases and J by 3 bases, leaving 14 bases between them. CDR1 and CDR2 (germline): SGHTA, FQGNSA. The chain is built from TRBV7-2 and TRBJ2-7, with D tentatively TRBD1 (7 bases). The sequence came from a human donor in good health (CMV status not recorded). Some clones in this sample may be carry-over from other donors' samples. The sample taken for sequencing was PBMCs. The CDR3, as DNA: TGTGCCAGCAGCGCCAACAGGGGAGGCTACGAGCAGTACTTC. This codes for CASSANRGGYEQYF.